The sequence of this T cell receptor (beta chain) was determined in a study of cytomegalovirus exposure and HLA in healthy donors. J gave up 7 bases and V 2 bases, and 6 bases lay outside the gene matches. Germline CDR1 and CDR2: GTSNPN and SVGIG (reference sequence). The CDR3 sequence is 14 residues long. PCR involved 60 Vbeta and 13 Jbeta primers. Libraries were prepared by immunoSEQ multiplex PCR; TCRdb keeps only in-frame clonotypes and omits some of them. This table has about 140,000 clones, roughly 79% appearing once. The chain is built from TRBV30 and TRBJ1-4; 8 nucleotides agree with TRBD1. The material sequenced was PBMCs. This clonotype originated in a male donor in good health and CMV-seronegative. The DNA for the CDR3 is TGTGCCTGGAGTTGGGACAGGAAGATTGAAAAACTGTTTTTT. It encodes CAWSWDRKIEKLFF.